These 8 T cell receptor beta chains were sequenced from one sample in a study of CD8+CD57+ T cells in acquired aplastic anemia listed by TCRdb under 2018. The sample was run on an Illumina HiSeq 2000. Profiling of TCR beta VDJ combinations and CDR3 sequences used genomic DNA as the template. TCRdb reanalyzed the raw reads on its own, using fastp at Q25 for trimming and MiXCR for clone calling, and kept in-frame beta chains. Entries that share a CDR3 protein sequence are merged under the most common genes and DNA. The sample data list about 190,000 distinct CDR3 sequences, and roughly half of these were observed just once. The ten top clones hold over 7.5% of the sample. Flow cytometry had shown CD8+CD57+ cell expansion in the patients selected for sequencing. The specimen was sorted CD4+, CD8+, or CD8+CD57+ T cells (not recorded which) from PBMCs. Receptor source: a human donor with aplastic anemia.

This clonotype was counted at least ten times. The chain's CDR3 is CASSIRGTEAFF. As DNA, the CDR3 is TGTGCCAGTAGTATTCGGGGGACTGAAGCTTTCTTT. This rearrangement joins TRBV19 to TRBJ1-1, with D possibly matching TRBD1 (5 bases). Trimming took off 3 bases at V and 5 bases at J, with 7 bases between the two ends. The germline CDR1 and CDR2 sequences are LNHDA and SQIVND (reference sequence). The CDR3 consists of 12 residues.

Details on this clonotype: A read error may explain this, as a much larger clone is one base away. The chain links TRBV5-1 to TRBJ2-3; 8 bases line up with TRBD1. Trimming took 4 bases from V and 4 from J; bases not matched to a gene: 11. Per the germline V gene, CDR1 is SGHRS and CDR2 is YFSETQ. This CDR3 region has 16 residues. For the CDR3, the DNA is TGCGCCAGCAGCCCGGCTGGGGCAGGGGGCGCAGATACGCAGTATTTT. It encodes CASSPAGAGGADTQYF.

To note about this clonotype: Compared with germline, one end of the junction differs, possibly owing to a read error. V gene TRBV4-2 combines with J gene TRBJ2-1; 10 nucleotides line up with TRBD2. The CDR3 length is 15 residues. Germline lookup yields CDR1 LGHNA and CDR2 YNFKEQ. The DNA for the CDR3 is TGTGCCAGCAGCCCAAGCGGGAGGGCCAGAGATGAGCAGCTCTTC. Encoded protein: CASSPSGRARDEQLF.

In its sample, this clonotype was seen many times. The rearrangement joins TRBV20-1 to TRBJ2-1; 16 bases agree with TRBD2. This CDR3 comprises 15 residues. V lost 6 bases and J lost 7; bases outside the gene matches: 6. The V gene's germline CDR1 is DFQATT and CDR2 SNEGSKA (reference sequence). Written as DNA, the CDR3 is TGCAGTGCGGGATCGGGACTAGCGGGAGGGAATGAGCAGTTCTTC. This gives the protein CSAGSGLAGGNEQFF.

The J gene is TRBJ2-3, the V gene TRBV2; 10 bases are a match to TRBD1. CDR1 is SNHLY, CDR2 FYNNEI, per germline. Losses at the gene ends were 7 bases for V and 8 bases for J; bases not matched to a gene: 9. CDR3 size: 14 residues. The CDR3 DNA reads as TGTGCCAGCATGTGGGACAGGGGTTCGGGTACGCAGTATTTT. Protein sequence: CASMWDRGSGTQYF.

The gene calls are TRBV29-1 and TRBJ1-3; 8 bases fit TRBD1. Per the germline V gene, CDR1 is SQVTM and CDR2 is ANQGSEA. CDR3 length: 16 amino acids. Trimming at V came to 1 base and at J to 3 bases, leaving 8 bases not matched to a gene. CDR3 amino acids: CSVEVARGLGGNTIYF. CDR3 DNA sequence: TGCAGCGTTGAAGTAGCCAGGGGGCTTGGTGGAAACACCATATATTTT.

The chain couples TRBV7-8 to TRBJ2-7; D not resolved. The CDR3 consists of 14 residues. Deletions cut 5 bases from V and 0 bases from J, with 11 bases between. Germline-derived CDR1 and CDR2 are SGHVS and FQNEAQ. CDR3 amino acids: CASSPERRSYEQYF. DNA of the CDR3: TGTGCCAGCAGCCCCGAGAGACGCTCCTACGAGCAGTACTTC.

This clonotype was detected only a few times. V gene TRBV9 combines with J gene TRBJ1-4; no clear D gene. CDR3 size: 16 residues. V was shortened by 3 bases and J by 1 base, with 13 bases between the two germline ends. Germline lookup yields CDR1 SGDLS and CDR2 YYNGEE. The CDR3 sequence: CASSGGWEITNEKLFF. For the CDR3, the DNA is TGTGCCAGCAGCGGAGGTTGGGAGATAACTAATGAAAAACTGTTTTTT.